These 31 T cell receptor beta chains were all obtained from the same sample, sequenced in a study of quantifying T cell responses using KT2 cells. Study context: cDNA was made from DNase-treated RNA using alpha and beta constant primers.

An oligo carrying a UMI was ligated to the cDNA 3' end. First-round PCR used 4 to 5 cycles and beta primers RC1.1 and RC1.2 covering TRBC1 and TRBC2. From the UMI-ligation and nested PCR reads, TCRdb called clonotypes with MiXCR, one entry per CDR3 protein. The table shows roughly 38,000 distinct CDR3 sequences, with approximately 15% occurring only once. Sequenced input: PBMCs spiked with cells of the T cell clone KT2. Receptors were obtained from a human donor.

The chain uses TRBV10-1 and TRBJ2-2, with 8 bases that match TRBD1. Per the germline V gene, CDR1 is WNHNN and CDR2 is SYGVQD (reference sequence). V was pared by 3 bases and J by 1 base, with 4 bases of the junction left unmatched. The length of the CDR3 is 16 residues. The CDR3 reads CASSDAGTGNTGELFF. For the CDR3, the DNA is TGCGCCAGCAGTGACGCCGGGACAGGGAACACCGGGGAGCTGTTTTTT.

The V call is TRBV20-1, the J call TRBJ2-1, with 8 positions matching TRBD2. Unmatched junction bases numbered 3, after V lost 3 bases and J lost 2 bases. Per the germline V gene, CDR1 is DFQATT and CDR2 is SNEGSKA (reference sequence). The CDR3 runs 14 residues. Here the CDR3 reads CSASTSGPYNEQFF. DNA of the CDR3: TGCAGTGCTAGTACTAGCGGACCCTACAATGAGCAGTTCTTC.

V usage is TRBV6-1 and J usage is TRBJ1-1; maybe TRBD1 (5 bases). Germline CDR1 MNHNS, CDR2 SASEGT. This CDR3 has 14 amino acids. The V end was cut by 5 bases, the J end by 4 bases, with 14 bases between. CDR3 in DNA: TGTGCCAGCAGTATTCAGGGAGGCAGCACTGAAGCTTTCTTT. Encoded protein: CASSIQGGSTEAFF.

This chain links TRBV6-2 or TRBV6-3 with TRBJ2-5; maybe TRBD2 (6 bases). The CDR3 totals 12 residues. Germline lookup yields CDR1 MNHEY and CDR2 SVGEGT. V lost 5 bases and J lost 8, with 12 bases in between. CDR3 region: CASSLNGLTQYF. CDR3 nucleotides: TGTGCCAGCAGTCTCAACGGACTAACCCAGTACTTC.

The chain's CDR3 is CASSIGGTSKETQYF. The CDR3 DNA reads TGTGCCAGTAGTATAGGTGGGACGTCGAAAGAGACCCAGTACTTC. This chain joins TRBV19 and TRBJ2-5; possibly TRBD1 or TRBD2 for D (5 bases each). Trimming stripped 1 base from V and 3 bases from J, with 12 bases between. Per the germline V gene, CDR1 is LNHDA and CDR2 is SQIVND (reference sequence). This CDR3 region has 15 residues.

The V gene is TRBV6-4, the J gene TRBJ2-3; 7 bases match TRBD1. Trimming removed 2 bases from V and 7 bases from J; junction bases left unmatched: 3. The CDR3 is 13 amino acids. The V gene's germline CDR1 is MRHNA and CDR2 SNTAGT. The CDR3 coding sequence is TGTGCCAGCAGTGACGGGGACAGTCATACGCAGTATTTT. Protein product: CASSDGDSHTQYF.

The chain combines TRBV30 with TRBJ2-3; D unresolved. V was shortened by 7 bases and J by 5 bases, with 10 bases between the two germline ends. Germline lookup yields CDR1 GTSNPN and CDR2 SVGIG (reference sequence). CDR3 length: 11 residues. CDR3 amino acids: CAYTLVDTQYF. The CDR3 coding sequence is TGTGCCTACACCCTTGTAGATACGCAGTATTTT.

This clonotype was counted between two and nine times. V gene TRBV6-2 or TRBV6-3 combines with J gene TRBJ2-7, with D hard to call. The CDR3 contains 12 residues. V was trimmed by 0 bases and J by 4 bases, leaving 4 bases between them. The germline gives CDR1 MNHEY, CDR2 SVGEGT. CDR3 sequence: CASSYSIYEQYF. The CDR3 DNA sequence: TGTGCCAGCAGTTACTCAATATACGAGCAGTACTTC.

The V gene is TRBV29-1, the J gene TRBJ2-5, with D perhaps assigned TRBD1 or TRBD2 (5 bases each). V was trimmed by 5 bases and J by 0 bases, leaving 16 bases between them. Germline CDR1 and CDR2: SQVTM and ANQGSEA. The CDR3 length is 15 residues. In DNA form, the CDR3 reads TGCAGCGTTTGGTCCGGGACCGTGTACCAAGAGACCCAGTACTTC. As protein: CSVWSGTVYQETQYF.

Only a few counts were recorded for this clonotype. V is TRBV28 and J is TRBJ2-7; weak D call: TRBD2 (5 bases). From germline, CDR1 is MDHEN and CDR2 SYDVKM. V shed 11 bases and J shed 3 bases, with 23 bases lying between them. The CDR3 length is 15 residues. CDR3 sequence reads: CAGLDTMASFYEQYF. CDR3 DNA sequence: TGTGCCGGACTGGATACCATGGCGTCCTTCTACGAGCAGTACTTC. Complete variable domain (other parts from reference TRBV28 and TRBJ2-7): DVKVTQSSRYLVKRTGEKVFLECVQDMDHENMFWYRQDPGLGLRLIYFSYDVKMKEKGDIPEGYSVSREKKERFSLILESASTNQTSMYLCAGLDTMASFYEQYFGPGTRLTVT.

This clonotype was counted only a few times. The V call is TRBV6-2 or TRBV6-3, the J call TRBJ1-5; tentatively, D is TRBD1 (6 bases). V was clipped by 5 bases and J by 1 base, with 15 bases between them. The CDR3 extends over 16 amino acids. The germline V gene has CDR1 MNHEY and CDR2 SVGEGT. The CDR3 region is CASSPSYRESNQPQHF. The DNA for the CDR3 is TGTGCCAGCAGTCCTTCCTACAGGGAAAGCAATCAGCCCCAGCATTTT.

This clonotype was counted a few times. V gene TRBV20-1 combines with J gene TRBJ2-2, with D possibly being TRBD1 or TRBD2 (7 bases each). Trimming removed 5 bases from V and 5 bases from J, with 15 bases in between. The length of the CDR3 is 14 residues. Germline-derived CDR1 and CDR2 are DFQATT and SNEGSKA (reference sequence). DNA for the CDR3: TGCAGTGCTCTCAGGGGGGGCAGTACCGGGGAGCTGTTTTTT. Its translation: CSALRGGSTGELFF.

The chain couples TRBV6-4 to TRBJ1-1; D is ambiguous. The V and J ends lost 6 bases and 2 bases respectively, with 7 bases between them. The germline gives CDR1 MRHNA, CDR2 SNTAGT. This CDR3 is built from 12 residues. CDR3: CASRDPNTEAFF. The CDR3 region has the DNA TGTGCCAGCAGAGACCCTAACACTGAAGCTTTCTTT.

This clonotype was observed a handful of times. The V call is TRBV20-1, the J call TRBJ1-5, with 7 bases matching TRBD1. From germline, CDR1 is DFQATT and CDR2 SNEGSKA (reference sequence). J gave up 6 bases and V 1 base, and 6 bases lay outside the gene matches. The CDR3 is 14 residues long. The DNA of the CDR3 is TGCAGTGCTAGAGCCCAGACAGGGAGTCAGCCCCAGCATTTT. Translating it yields CSARAQTGSQPQHF.

The table lists this clonotype with many counts. The gene calls are TRBV5-4 and TRBJ2-3, with TRBD2 matching 11 bases. From germline, CDR1 is SGHNT and CDR2 YYREEE (reference sequence). This CDR3 region has 18 residues. Trimming removed 1 base from V and 0 bases from J; junction bases left unmatched: 7. The CDR3 nucleotides are TGTGCCAGCAGCTTGACGTCTAGCGGGAGGAGAAGCACAGATACGCAGTATTTT. Translated: CASSLTSSGRRSTDTQYF. Full variable domain (missing parts from reference TRBV5-4 and TRBJ2-3): ETGVTQSPTHLIKTRGQQVTLRCSSQSGHNTVSWYQQALGQGPQFIFQYYREEENGRGNFPPRFSGLQFPNYSSELNVNALELDDSALYLCASSLTSSGRRSTDTQYFGPGTRLTVL.

This clonotype was seen only a few times. The rearrangement joins TRBV18 to TRBJ2-3; a possible D gene is TRBD1 (5 bases). The V gene lost 1 base and the J gene lost 5 bases, with 7 bases spanning the gap. The V gene's germline CDR1 is KGHSH and CDR2 LQKENI. The CDR3 consists of 13 residues. DNA of the CDR3: TGTGCCAGCTCACCACGCCAGGGAGATACGCAGTATTTT. Its translation is CASSPRQGDTQYF.

This clonotype was seen a handful of times. This chain joins TRBV11-3 and TRBJ1-1; a weak D match, TRBD1 (6 bases). This CDR3 is built from 15 residues. V was pared by 8 bases and J by 4 bases, with 20 bases between. CDR1 and CDR2 (germline): SGHNT, YENEEA. The CDR3 region is CASLQYRARITEAFF. CDR3 DNA: TGTGCCAGCCTTCAGTACAGGGCCCGAATCACTGAAGCTTTCTTT.

This CDR3 is CASSLRDKNYGYTF. In DNA, the CDR3 is TGTGCCAGCAGCTTAAGGGACAAGAACTATGGCTACACCTTC. The chain couples TRBV7-2 to TRBJ1-2; maybe TRBD1 (6 bases). V lost 2 bases and J lost 2, with 9 bases in between. The germline gives CDR1 SGHTA, CDR2 FQGNSA. The CDR3 loop spans 14 amino acids.

The J gene is TRBJ2-1, the V gene TRBV20-1; 7 positions match TRBD2. The length of the CDR3 is 16 residues. J lost 5 bases, V lost 7 bases, and 17 bases had no gene match. CDR1 is DFQATT and CDR2 is SNEGSKA in the germline V gene (reference sequence). For the CDR3, the DNA is TGCAGTGGAATCAGACGGCGCGGGAGTTCTGACAATGAGCAGTTCTTC. Translation: CSGIRRRGSSDNEQFF.

The V and J genes are TRBV6-1 and TRBJ2-7; tentative D call: TRBD2 (5 bases). There are 14 residues in the CDR3. Trimming left V 1 base short and J 3 bases short, with 10 bases between. Germline-derived CDR1 and CDR2 are MNHNS and SASEGT. CDR3 nucleotides: TGTGCCAGCAGTGAAGGAGTCCGGGACTACGAGCAGTACTTC. This sequence encodes CASSEGVRDYEQYF.

This clonotype was picked up many times. V usage is TRBV3-1 and J usage is TRBJ2-4; 8 bases are shared with TRBD2. The germline V gene has CDR1 LGHDT and CDR2 YNNKEL (reference sequence). The CDR3 has 19 residues. The V and J ends lost 1 base and 0 bases, in that order; junction bases with no gene match: 11. The CDR3 bases are TGTGCCAGCAGCCAAGGGACTAGCCAGAAGGGGGTAGCCAAAAACATTCAGTACTTC. Its translation is CASSQGTSQKGVAKNIQYF. The entire variable domain, with the rest obtained from reference TRBV3-1 and TRBJ2-4, is as follows: DTAVSQTPKYLVTQMGNDKSIKCEQNLGHDTMYWYKQDSKKFLKIMFSYNNKELIINETVPNRFSPKSPDKAHLNLHINSLELGDSAVYFCASSQGTSQKGVAKNIQYFGAGTRLSVL.

This clonotype was seen at least ten times. The chain combines TRBV20-1 with TRBJ1-6, with a weak D call TRBD1 (6 bases). Trimming left V 0 bases short and J 9 bases short, with 12 bases between. The CDR3 spans 14 residues. Per germline, CDR1 DFQATT and CDR2 SNEGSKA (reference sequence). CDR3 DNA sequence: TGCAGTGCTAGAGAAGGCAGGGGAAGTTCACCCCTCCACTTT. Translated, it gives CSAREGRGSSPLHF.

As DNA, the CDR3 is TGTGCCAGCTCCCTTGAATCTTCAGCTAACTATGGCTACACCTTC. This gives the protein CASSLESSANYGYTF. The chain has TRBV18 and TRBJ1-2; D not certain. This CDR3 has 15 residues. With 6 bases removed from V and 0 bases from J, the gap between germline ends came to 14 bases. The germline V gene has CDR1 KGHSH and CDR2 LQKENI. The whole variable domain, remainder taken from reference TRBV18 and TRBJ1-2, is NAGVMQNPRHLVRRRGQEARLRCSPMKGHSHVYWYRQLPEEGLKFMVYLQKENIIDESGMPKERFSAEFPKEGPSILRIQQVVRGDSAAYFCASSLESSANYGYTFGSGTRLTVV.

The V call is TRBV6-5, the J call TRBJ1-1, with D tentatively TRBD1 (5 bases). The CDR3 extends over 13 amino acids. CDR1 MNHEY and CDR2 SVGAGI come from the germline V gene. V lost 5 bases to trimming and J lost 10 bases, with 17 bases between them. CDR3 amino acids: CASSPPQGRRAFF. CDR3 DNA sequence: TGTGCCAGCAGTCCACCTCAGGGAAGGAGAGCTTTCTTT.

Notes on this clonotype: Germline is not matched at one junction end, which may reflect a read error. The genes are TRBV12-3 or TRBV12-4 and TRBJ1-1, with no clear D. The CDR3 extends over 11 amino acids. CDR3 loop: CASSFRGTRLF. Here the CDR3 DNA reads TGTGCCAGCAGTTTTCGGGGAACTCGTTTATTT.

The table lists this clonotype with many counts. The rearrangement links TRBV20-1 to TRBJ2-7; 9 nucleotides align to TRBD2. The V and J ends lost 7 bases and 1 base, in that order; junction bases with no gene match: 11. Germline loops: CDR1 DFQATT, CDR2 SNEGSKA (reference sequence). The CDR3 runs to 15 residues. The CDR3 here is CSGSSGTRPSYEQYF. For the CDR3, the DNA is TGCAGTGGATCTAGCGGGACCAGACCTTCCTACGAGCAGTACTTC.

The CDR3 DNA sequence: TGTGCCAGCAGCCCTAGGACTAGCGGGGCAAACACAGATACGCAGTATTTT. Protein: CASSPRTSGANTDTQYF. The rearrangement joins TRBV7-2 to TRBJ2-3; 12 bases agree with TRBD2. CDR3 length: 17 amino acids. Trimming removed 5 bases from V and 2 bases from J; junction bases left unmatched: 8. Germline CDR1 reads SGHTA; CDR2 reads FQGNSA. Full variable domain (missing parts from reference TRBV7-2 and TRBJ2-3): GAGVSQSPSNKVTEKGKDVELRCDPISGHTALYWYRQSLGQGLEFLIYFQGNSAPDKSGLPSDRFSAERTGGSVSTLTIQRTQQEDSAVYLCASSPRTSGANTDTQYFGPGTRLTVL.

In its sample, this clonotype was seen a few times. The J gene is TRBJ2-3, the V gene TRBV2; D is unclear. V lost 8 bases to trimming and J lost 2 bases, with 5 bases between them. The CDR3 extends over 11 amino acids. Per the germline V gene, CDR1 is SNHLY and CDR2 is FYNNEI. This chain's CDR3 is CASVYTDTQYF. DNA of the CDR3: TGTGCCAGCGTATACACAGATACGCAGTATTTT.

This clonotype was observed a few times. The J gene is TRBJ1-2, the V gene TRBV12-3 or TRBV12-4; 10 bases map to TRBD1. There are 14 residues in the CDR3. The ends lost 6 bases at V and 4 bases at J; junction bases unmatched: 5. The chain's CDR3 is CASRGTGDGYGYTF. The CDR3 DNA reads TGTGCCAGCAGGGGGACAGGGGACGGCTATGGCTACACCTTC.

This clonotype came up a few times. CDR3 residues: CASSFLGGQSYEQYF. CDR3 nucleotides: TGCGCCAGCAGCTTCTTGGGAGGCCAATCCTACGAGCAGTACTTC. The chain is built from TRBV5-1 and TRBJ2-7, with D possibly TRBD2 on 6 matching bases. This CDR3 spans 15 amino acids. Trimming cost V 2 bases and J 1 base, with 13 bases left between them. Germline CDR1 and CDR2: SGHRS and YFSETQ.

This clonotype was found many times. This sequence joins TRBV20-1 and TRBJ2-7, with D possibly called TRBD1 or TRBD2 (5 bases each). From germline, CDR1 is DFQATT and CDR2 SNEGSKA (reference sequence). The CDR3 is 15 residues long. V lost 3 bases and J 5 bases, leaving 20 bases between the germline ends. The chain's CDR3 is CSASVARERRNEQYF. CDR3 nucleotides: TGCAGTGCTAGTGTTGCCAGGGAGCGAAGGAACGAGCAGTACTTC.